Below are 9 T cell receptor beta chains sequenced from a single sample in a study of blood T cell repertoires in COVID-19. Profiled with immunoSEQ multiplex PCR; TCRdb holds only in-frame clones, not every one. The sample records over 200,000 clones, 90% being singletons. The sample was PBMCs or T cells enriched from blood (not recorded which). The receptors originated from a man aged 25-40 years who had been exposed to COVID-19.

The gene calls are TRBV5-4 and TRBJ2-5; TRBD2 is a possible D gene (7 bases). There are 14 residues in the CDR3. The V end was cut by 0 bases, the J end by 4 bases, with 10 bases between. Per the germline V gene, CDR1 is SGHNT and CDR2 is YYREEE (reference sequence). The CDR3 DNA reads TGTGCCAGCAGCTTGGAGGGGGGGGGAGAGACCCAGTACTTC. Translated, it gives CASSLEGGGETQYF. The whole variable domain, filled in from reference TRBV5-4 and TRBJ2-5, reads ETGVTQSPTHLIKTRGQQVTLRCSSQSGHNTVSWYQQALGQGPQFIFQYYREEENGRGNFPPRFSGLQFPNYSSELNVNALELDDSALYLCASSLEGGGETQYFGPGTRLLVL.

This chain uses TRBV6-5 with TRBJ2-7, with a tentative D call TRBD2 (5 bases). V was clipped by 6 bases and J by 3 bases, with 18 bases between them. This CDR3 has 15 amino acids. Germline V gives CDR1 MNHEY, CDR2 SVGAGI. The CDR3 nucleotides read TGTGCCAGCAGGGAGAACCGGGATGCCCTCTACGAGCAGTACTTC. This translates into CASRENRDALYEQYF.

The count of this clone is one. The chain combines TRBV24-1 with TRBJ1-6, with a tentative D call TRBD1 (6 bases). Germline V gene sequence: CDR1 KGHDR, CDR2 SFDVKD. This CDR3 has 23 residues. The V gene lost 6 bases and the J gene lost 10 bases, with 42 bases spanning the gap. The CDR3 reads CATSSHTVIGHTVRDKGESPLHF. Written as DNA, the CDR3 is TGTGCCACCAGTTCCCACACAGTGATTGGGCACACAGTCCGGGACAAGGGAGAGTCACCCCTCCACTTT.

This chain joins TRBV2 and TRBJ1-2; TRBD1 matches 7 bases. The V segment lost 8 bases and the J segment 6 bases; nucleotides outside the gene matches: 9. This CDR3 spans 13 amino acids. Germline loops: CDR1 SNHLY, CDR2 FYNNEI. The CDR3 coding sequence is TGTGCCAGCTTCCGCACCGGGACAGATGGCTACACCTTC. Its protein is CASFRTGTDGYTF.

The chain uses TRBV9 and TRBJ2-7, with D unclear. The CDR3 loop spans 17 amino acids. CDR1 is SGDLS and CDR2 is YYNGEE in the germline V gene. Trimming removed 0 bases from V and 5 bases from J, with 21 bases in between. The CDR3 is CASSVGPRGHSSHEQYF. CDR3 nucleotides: TGTGCCAGCAGCGTAGGTCCTAGAGGCCATAGTAGTCACGAGCAGTACTTC.

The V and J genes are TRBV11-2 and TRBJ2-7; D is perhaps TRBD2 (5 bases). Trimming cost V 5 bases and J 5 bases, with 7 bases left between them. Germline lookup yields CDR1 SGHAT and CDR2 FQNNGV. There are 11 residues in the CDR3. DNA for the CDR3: TGTGCCAGCAGCCCGGGAAACGAGCAGTACTTC. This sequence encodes CASSPGNEQYF.

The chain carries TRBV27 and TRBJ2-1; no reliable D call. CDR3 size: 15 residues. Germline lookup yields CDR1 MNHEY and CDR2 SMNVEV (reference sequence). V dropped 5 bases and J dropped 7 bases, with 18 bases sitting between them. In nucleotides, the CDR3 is TGTGCCAGCAGTCCACGTGTCCTACCGTGGAATGAGCAGTTCTTC. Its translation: CASSPRVLPWNEQFF.

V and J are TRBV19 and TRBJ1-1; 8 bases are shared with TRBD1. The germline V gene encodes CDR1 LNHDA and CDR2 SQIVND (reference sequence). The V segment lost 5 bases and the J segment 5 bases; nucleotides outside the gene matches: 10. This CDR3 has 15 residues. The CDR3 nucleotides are TGTGCCAGTAGTGATGGCGGCAGGGGGCGGACTGAAGCTTTCTTT. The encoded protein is CASSDGGRGRTEAFF.

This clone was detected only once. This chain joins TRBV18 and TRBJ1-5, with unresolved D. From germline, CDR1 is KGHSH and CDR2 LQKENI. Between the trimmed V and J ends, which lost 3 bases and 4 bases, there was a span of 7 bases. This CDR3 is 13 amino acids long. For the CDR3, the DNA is TGTGCCAGCTCACCGGAGGGTAATCAGCCCCAGCATTTT. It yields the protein CASSPEGNQPQHF.